Below are 20 T cell receptor beta chains sequenced from a single sample in a study of T cells in Graves' hyperthyroidism and ophthalmopathy. What was amplified from RNA transcripts were TCR beta CDR3 regions. The HTBI primer set was used in a first-round RT-PCR of the TCR CDR3. From the multiplex PCR reads, TCRdb called clonotypes with MiXCR, one entry per CDR3 protein. This repertoire shows roughly 500,000 distinct CDR3 sequences, roughly 22% found once; its top ten account for about half. Material for sequencing was blood. These receptors all stem from a woman between 65 and 79 years old with Graves' ophthalmopathy.

This chain uses TRBV5-1 with TRBJ2-2; D unclear. V was cut by 0 bases and J by 1 base, with 7 bases left in between. Germline loops: CDR1 SGHRS, CDR2 YFSETQ. The CDR3 length is 15 residues. The CDR3 DNA sequence: TGCGCCAGCAGCTTGGTGCAATTGAACACCGGGGAGCTGTTTTTT. This sequence encodes CASSLVQLNTGELFF.

There are a few counts of this clonotype. The chain carries TRBV11-2 and TRBJ1-4; D gene ambiguous. Germline V gene sequence: CDR1 SGHAT, CDR2 FQNNGV. Trimming cost V 5 bases and J 3 bases, with 10 bases left between them. This CDR3 is built from 14 residues. The CDR3 DNA reads as TGTGCCAGCAGCCCCGGGCGCCCTAATGAAAAACTGTTTTTT. Its protein is CASSPGRPNEKLFF.

With respect to this clonotype: A much larger clone lies one base from this, so it may be a read error. The V and J genes are TRBV28 and TRBJ2-7; 9 bases map to TRBD2. Germline loops: CDR1 MDHEN, CDR2 SYDVKM. V lost 7 bases and J lost 7; bases outside the gene matches: 14. The CDR3 loop spans 15 amino acids. CDR3 DNA: TGTGCCAGCAATATCCTAGCGGGAAATTCGATTGAGCAGTACTTC. Amino acids: CASNILAGNSIEQYF.

This clonotype has a handful of counts. The chain has TRBV2 and TRBJ2-2; TRBD1 aligns across 7 bases. V was clipped by 4 bases and J by 0 bases; unmatched bases: 11. Germline V gene data show CDR1 as SNHLY and CDR2 as FYNNEI. This CDR3 contains 18 residues. The CDR3 nucleotides are TGTGCCAGCAGTGGATTCTTCGACAGGGTCCCGAACACCGGGGAGCTGTTTTTT. Protein sequence: CASSGFFDRVPNTGELFF.

This clonotype was counted only a few times. V gene TRBV5-1 combines with J gene TRBJ2-2; 9 positions agree with TRBD2. The CDR3 spans 16 residues. V lost 4 bases and J lost 2; bases outside the gene matches: 6. Germline V gene sequence: CDR1 SGHRS, CDR2 YFSETQ. The CDR3 spells CASSLGTSINTGELFF. Here the CDR3 DNA reads TGCGCCAGCAGCCTAGGGACTAGCATTAACACCGGGGAGCTGTTTTTT.

Notes on this clonotype: This may arise from a read error, as a much more abundant clone is one base away. The chain recombines TRBV2 with TRBJ1-1; 10 positions agree with TRBD1. This CDR3 is 14 amino acids long. Germline V gene lookup returns CDR1 SNHLY and CDR2 FYNNEI. CDR3 DNA: TGTGCCAGCAGCAGGGACAGGGGTACGACTGGAGCTTTCTTT. Its protein product is CASSRDRGTTGAFF.

The chain is built from TRBV6-2 or TRBV6-3 and TRBJ2-7, with 9 bases identical to TRBD2. V trimming: 7 bases; J trimming: 7 bases; junction bases outside the gene matches: 14. This CDR3 is 15 amino acids long. Germline loops: CDR1 MNHEY, CDR2 SVGEGT. CDR3 sequence reads: CASTTGTSPRGEQYF. The DNA for the CDR3 is TGTGCCAGCACCACGGGGACTAGCCCGAGAGGGGAGCAGTACTTC.

This clonotype was detected ten times or more. The rearrangement links TRBV3-1 to TRBJ2-1, with TRBD2 as a possible D gene (6 bases). V lost 3 bases to trimming and J lost 9 bases, with 18 bases between them. CDR1 is LGHDT and CDR2 is YNNKEL in the germline V gene (reference sequence). This CDR3 is 15 amino acids long. DNA of the CDR3: TGTGCCAGCAGCCAGCCCGGGACTTCCTTCGGTGAGCAGTTCTTC. This codes for CASSQPGTSFGEQFF.

The chain links TRBV27 to TRBJ1-1; no firm D call. CDR1 is MNHEY, CDR2 SMNVEV, per germline (reference sequence). The V gene lost 5 bases and the J gene lost 5 bases, with 18 bases spanning the gap. The CDR3 extends over 15 amino acids. The CDR3: CASSRHPLVKTEAFF. The CDR3 nucleotides read TGTGCCAGCAGTCGTCACCCTCTCGTCAAAACTGAAGCTTTCTTT.

This clonotype was counted between two and nine times. The J gene is TRBJ1-4, the V gene TRBV5-1; D perhaps matches TRBD1 (5 bases). Trimming removed 3 bases at V and 8 bases at J, with 11 bases between. Germline lookup yields CDR1 SGHRS and CDR2 YFSETQ. This CDR3 has 13 residues. The CDR3 reads CASSSGGGEKLFF. In DNA, the CDR3 is TGCGCCAGCAGCTCCGGGGGAGGGGAAAAACTGTTTTTT.

A remark on this clonotype: Its ends do not fully match the called genes, so a read error is possible. V and J are TRBV7-9 and TRBJ2-1; no reliable D call. The CDR3 has 15 residues. Germline V CDR1 and CDR2: SEHNR, FQNEAQ (reference sequence). CDR3 coding DNA: TGTGCCAGCAGCCCGATTTTTGGCCCCTACAATGAGCAGCTCTTC. This encodes CASSPIFGPYNEQLF. Looking up the rest from reference TRBV7-9 and TRBJ2-1 gives the full variable domain: DTGVSQNPRHKITKRGQNVTFRCDPISEHNRLYWYRQTLGQGPEFLTYFQNEAQLEKSRLLSDRFSAERPKGSFSTLEIQRTEQGDSAMYLCASSPIFGPYNEQLFGPGTRLTVL.

This clonotype was counted ten times or more. V gene TRBV28 combines with J gene TRBJ1-1; 10 bases are shared with TRBD1. Per the germline V gene, CDR1 is MDHEN and CDR2 is SYDVKM. With V trimmed by 7 bases and J by 10 bases, 9 bases remained unmatched. The CDR3 spans 13 residues. The CDR3 loop reads CASTPDRGLGAFF. The CDR3 DNA is TGTGCCAGCACCCCCGACAGGGGGCTTGGAGCTTTCTTT.

This clonotype was seen only a few times. The chain joins TRBV13 to TRBJ1-1; no definite D call. Germline-derived CDR1 and CDR2 are PRHDT and FYEKMQ (reference sequence). With 1 base removed from V and 6 bases from J, the gap between germline ends came to 9 bases. CDR3 length equals 13 residues. The CDR3 DNA follows: TGTGCCAGCAGCTTAGTGTCGGGCCCTGAAGCTTTCTTT. Its protein is CASSLVSGPEAFF.

This clonotype has a count of ten or more. The chain has TRBV28 and TRBJ2-1; 7 bases are shared with TRBD2. The CDR3 has 16 amino acids. J gave up 1 base and V 4 bases, and 7 bases lay outside the gene matches. Per germline, CDR1 MDHEN and CDR2 SYDVKM. The chain's CDR3 is CASSWDQRGSYNEQFF. CDR3 sequence (DNA): TGTGCCAGCAGTTGGGACCAGCGGGGTTCCTACAATGAGCAGTTCTTC.

The chain employs TRBV7-3 and TRBJ2-3; 7 nucleotides align to TRBD2. Trimming cost V 2 bases and J 5 bases; bases outside gene matches: 10. Germline V gene sequence: CDR1 SGHTA, CDR2 FQGTGA. The CDR3 runs 16 residues. This chain's CDR3 is CASSLSMAGRGDTQYF. The CDR3 bases are TGTGCCAGCAGCTTATCCATGGCGGGGAGGGGAGATACGCAGTATTTT.

This clonotype was seen repeatedly, ten times or more. The V gene is TRBV20-1, the J gene TRBJ2-3; the D gene is possibly TRBD1 (6 bases). V shed 6 bases and J shed 2 bases, with 12 bases lying between them. Per the germline V gene, CDR1 is DFQATT and CDR2 is SNEGSKA (reference sequence). CDR3 length: 13 amino acids. CDR3 sequence: CSAPDRSTDTQYF. In DNA, the CDR3 is TGCAGTGCCCCGGACAGATCCACAGATACGCAGTATTTT.

The chain is built from TRBV28 and TRBJ1-1, with 9 bases aligning to TRBD1. Unmatched junction bases numbered 5, after V lost 6 bases and J lost 0 bases. Germline CDR1 reads MDHEN; CDR2 reads SYDVKM. CDR3 size: 15 residues. The CDR3 DNA is TGTGCCAGCAGGGGGACAGGGTTCATGAACACTGAAGCTTTCTTT. This encodes CASRGTGFMNTEAFF.

The rearrangement joins TRBV25-1 to TRBJ2-2; the D gene is possibly TRBD2 (5 bases). The CDR3 loop spans 14 amino acids. Germline V lookup: CDR1 MGHDK, CDR2 SYGVNS. V lost 8 bases and J lost 7, with 17 bases in between. The CDR3, as DNA: TGTGCCAGCCTGAGTCGGGAAGTGATCGGGGAGCTGTTTTTT. As protein: CASLSREVIGELFF.

This clonotype was detected a few times. The rearrangement links TRBV12-5 to TRBJ1-1; the match to TRBD1 covers 9 bases. After removal of 0 bases from V and 9 bases from J, the junction contained 11 bases not matched to a gene. Germline V CDR1 and CDR2: LGHNT, FRNRAP. This CDR3 has 16 amino acids. The CDR3 region has the DNA TGTGCTAGTGGTTTGGTACTGGGACAGGGCAAGTTTAAAGCTTTCTTT. This translates into CASGLVLGQGKFKAFF.

This clonotype was picked up many times. The chain links TRBV12-3 or TRBV12-4 to TRBJ2-7, with D unclear. V was pared by 6 bases and J by 4 bases, with 7 bases between. This CDR3 is 11 amino acids long. The CDR3 spells CASSERYEQYF. Here the CDR3 DNA reads TGTGCCAGCAGCGAGCGATACGAGCAGTACTTC.